One sample yielded the 7 T cell receptor beta chains listed below, sequenced in a study of T-cell reconstitution after alpha-beta-depleted transplantation in children. Unique molecular identifiers were built into the TCRbeta library. TCRdb called the PCR reads again in MiXCR, with one record for every CDR3 protein. The sample lists about 350,000 distinct CDR3 sequences, 15% to 20% occurring once. The sequenced sample was PBMCs, mostly from graft donor cells, obtained 360 days after TCRalphabeta/CD19-depleted stem cell transplant. These receptors were collected from a male patient aged 2 to 10 who had a stem cell transplant for acute lymphoblastic leukemia, so the T cells may come from the graft donor.

This clonotype was seen repeatedly, ten times or more. J is TRBJ1-1 and V is TRBV28; D uncertain. The germline V gene has CDR1 MDHEN and CDR2 SYDVKM. The germline V and J ends were trimmed by 5 bases and 8 bases, with 18 bases remaining between them. The CDR3 spans 14 residues. CDR3 sequence: CASSPHVVRLEAFF. Here the CDR3 DNA reads TGTGCCAGCAGTCCCCACGTGGTCAGGCTCGAAGCTTTCTTT.

This clonotype was detected a few times. The chain recombines TRBV19 with TRBJ2-6; TRBD2 matches at 9 bases. This CDR3 contains 19 residues. V gave up 2 bases and J gave up 0 bases; unmatched junction bases: 8. The germline CDR1 and CDR2 sequences are LNHDA and SQIVND (reference sequence). CDR3 sequence reads: CASSIIGLASSSGANVLTF. DNA for the CDR3: TGTGCCAGTAGTATAATTGGACTAGCGTCGAGCTCTGGGGCCAACGTCCTGACTTTC.

This clonotype has more than one count but fewer than ten. The chain joins TRBV29-1 to TRBJ1-4; 9 bases match TRBD1. The CDR3 is 13 residues long. CDR1 and CDR2 from the germline V gene are SQVTM and ANQGSEA. J was trimmed by 7 bases and V by 6 bases; bases with no gene match: 6. Here the CDR3 reads CSVKQGAAEKLFF. Here the CDR3 DNA reads TGCAGCGTAAAACAGGGGGCGGCTGAAAAACTGTTTTTT.

The chain carries TRBV20-1 and TRBJ1-6; D ambiguous. The CDR3 sequence is 12 residues long. Germline CDR1 reads DFQATT; CDR2 reads SNEGSKA (reference sequence). The CDR3 nucleotides are TGCAGCGGAAGGGATGTCGGTTCACCCCTCCACTTT. Amino acid sequence: CSGRDVGSPLHF.

This clonotype was counted ten times or more. The rearrangement joins TRBV9 to TRBJ2-1; possibly TRBD1 for D (5 bases). Germline V lookup: CDR1 SGDLS, CDR2 YYNGEE. The V end lost 3 bases, the J end lost 6 bases, and 16 bases lay between the germline ends. CDR3 length: 15 residues. The CDR3 DNA follows: TGTGCCAGCAGCGGGGTGGCAGCAAGGGGCAATGAGCAGTTCTTC. As protein: CASSGVAARGNEQFF.

The chain employs TRBV4-3 and TRBJ1-1; 8 positions agree with TRBD1. Unmatched junction bases numbered 1, after V lost 0 bases and J lost 4 bases. Looked up from germline, CDR1 is LGHNA and CDR2 is YSLEER. This CDR3 contains 14 residues. The CDR3 reads CASSQEDRGTEAFF. The CDR3 DNA reads as TGCGCCAGCAGCCAAGAAGACAGGGGCACTGAAGCTTTCTTT.

This clonotype appeared a few times. The J gene is TRBJ2-5, the V gene TRBV5-1; perhaps TRBD1 as D (5 bases). In germline, CDR1 is SGHRS, CDR2 YFSETQ. V gave up 1 base and J gave up 5 bases, with 12 bases separating them. This CDR3 has 14 amino acids. CDR3 coding DNA: TGCGCCAGCAGCTTGTATTTCAGGGCTGAGACCCAGTACTTC. Its protein product is CASSLYFRAETQYF.